The present TCR beta chain was sequenced within a study of spatial heterogeneity in lung cancer. TCRdb processed the 5' RACE reads anew with MiXCR; each CDR3 protein has one entry. The table shows 9,000 to 13,000 distinct CDR3 sequences, with roughly 24% occurring only once. Noted time point: sample taken at primary tumor resection. From tumor, nontumor lung or frozen PBMC, whole RNA was taken unsorted for sequencing. V shed 4 bases and J shed 1 base, with 10 bases lying between them. There are 13 residues in the CDR3. Germline loops: CDR1 SQVTM, CDR2 ANQGSEA. This clonotype came up a few times. The sequences come from PBMCs, collected at surgery. The sequence was obtained from a female donor with early-stage non-small cell lung cancer. The rearrangement links TRBV29-1 to TRBJ1-1; no clear D gene. In nucleotides, the CDR3 is TGCAGCGTTGGATGGAAATCGAACACTGAAGCTTTCTTT. Translation: CSVGWKSNTEAFF.